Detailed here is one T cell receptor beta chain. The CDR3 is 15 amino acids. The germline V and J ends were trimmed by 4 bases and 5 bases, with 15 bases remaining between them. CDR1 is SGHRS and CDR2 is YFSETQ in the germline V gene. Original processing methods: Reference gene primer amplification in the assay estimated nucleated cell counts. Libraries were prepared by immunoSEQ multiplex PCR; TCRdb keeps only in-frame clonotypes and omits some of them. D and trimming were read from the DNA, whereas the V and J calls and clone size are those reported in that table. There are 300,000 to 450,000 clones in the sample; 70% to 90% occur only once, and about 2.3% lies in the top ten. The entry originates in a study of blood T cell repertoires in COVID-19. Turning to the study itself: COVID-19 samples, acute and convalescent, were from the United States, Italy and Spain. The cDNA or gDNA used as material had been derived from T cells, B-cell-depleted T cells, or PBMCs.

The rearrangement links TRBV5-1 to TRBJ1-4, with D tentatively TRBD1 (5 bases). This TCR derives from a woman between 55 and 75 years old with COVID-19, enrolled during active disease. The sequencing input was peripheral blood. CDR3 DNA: TGCGCCAGCAGCCCGGGGGACGGTTACAATGAAAAACTGTTTTTT. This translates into CASSPGDGYNEKLFF.